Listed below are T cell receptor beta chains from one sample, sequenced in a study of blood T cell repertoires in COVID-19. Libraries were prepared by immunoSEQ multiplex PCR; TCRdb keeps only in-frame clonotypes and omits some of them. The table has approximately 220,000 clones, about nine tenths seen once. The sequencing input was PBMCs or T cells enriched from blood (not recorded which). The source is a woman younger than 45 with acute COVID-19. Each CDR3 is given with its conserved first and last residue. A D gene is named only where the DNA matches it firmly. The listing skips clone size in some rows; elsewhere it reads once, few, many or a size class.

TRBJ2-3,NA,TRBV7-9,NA,CASSPGTSTDTQYF,TGTGCCAGCAGCCCCGGGACTTCCACAGATACGCAGTATTTT
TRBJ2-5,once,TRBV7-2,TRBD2,CASSLRAGGTETQYF,TGTGCCAGCAGCTTACGAGCGGGGGGGACTGAGACCCAGTACTTC
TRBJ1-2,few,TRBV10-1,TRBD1,CASSESRTGGAYGYTF,TGCGCCAGCAGTGAATCCCGAACAGGGGGCGCCTATGGCTACACCTTC
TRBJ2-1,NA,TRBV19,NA,CASRPSASGNNEQFF,TGTGCCAGTAGACCTTCAGCGTCGGGGAACAATGAGCAGTTCTTC
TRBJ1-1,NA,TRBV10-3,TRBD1,CAISGSTGGGTEAFF,TGTGCCATCAGTGGGTCGACAGGGGGTGGCACTGAAGCTTTCTTT
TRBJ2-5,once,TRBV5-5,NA,CASSSLKRNQETQYF,TGTGCCAGCAGTTCGCTAAAGCGAAACCAAGAGACCCAGTACTTC
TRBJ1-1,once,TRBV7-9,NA,CASSFGVSNTEAFF,TGTGCCAGCAGCTTCGGGGTTTCGAACACTGAAGCTTTCTTT
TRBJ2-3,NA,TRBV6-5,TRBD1,CASSYFWTGNADTQYF,TGTGCCAGCAGTTACTTTTGGACAGGGAACGCAGATACGCAGTATTTT
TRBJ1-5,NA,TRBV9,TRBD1,CASSSTGDSNQPQHF,TGTGCCAGCAGCTCCACAGGGGATAGCAATCAGCCCCAGCATTTT
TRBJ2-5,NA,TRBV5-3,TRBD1,CARSSGQGGEGTQYF,TGTGCCAGAAGCTCGGGACAGGGCGGTGAAGGGACCCAGTACTTC
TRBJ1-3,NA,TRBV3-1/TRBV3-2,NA,CASSQDTVSGNTIYF,TGTGCCAGCAGCCAAGATACGGTCTCTGGAAACACCATATATTTT
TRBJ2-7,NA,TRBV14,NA,CASSLQVSYEQYF,TGTGCCAGCAGCCTCCAGGTGAGCTACGAGCAGTACTTC
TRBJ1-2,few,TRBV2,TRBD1,CASTDRGNGYTF,TGTGCCAGCACTGACAGGGGCAATGGCTACACCTTC
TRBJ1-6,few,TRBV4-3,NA,CASSQEGASGSPLHF,TGCGCCAGCAGCCAAGAAGGGGCGTCGGGTTCACCCCTCCACTTT
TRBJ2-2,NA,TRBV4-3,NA,CASSPPGTGELFF,TGCGCCAGCAGCCCCCCGGGCACCGGGGAGCTGTTTTTT
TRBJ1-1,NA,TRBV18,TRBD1,CASSPGQGIGTEAFF,TGTGCCAGCTCACCGGGACAGGGGATCGGCACTGAAGCTTTCTTT
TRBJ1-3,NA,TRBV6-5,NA,CASSYTGTYHLF,TGTGCCAGCAGTTATACCGGGACTTACCATTTATTT
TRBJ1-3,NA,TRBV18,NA,CASSPSQGLNTIYF,TGTGCCAGCTCACCCTCGCAGGGATTAAACACCATATATTTT
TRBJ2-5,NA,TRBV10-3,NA,CAIRAGLQETQYF,TGTGCCATCAGGGCAGGGCTACAAGAGACCCAGTACTTC
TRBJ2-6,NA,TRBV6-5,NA,CASWRESGANVLTF,TGTGCCAGCTGGAGGGAATCTGGGGCCAACGTCCTGACTTTC
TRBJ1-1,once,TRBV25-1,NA,CASSEFYGGTEAFF,TGTGCCAGCAGTGAATTTTATGGAGGCACTGAAGCTTTCTTT
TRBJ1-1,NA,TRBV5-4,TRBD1,CASGQGAGDTEAFF,TGTGCCAGCGGTCAGGGGGCGGGGGACACTGAAGCTTTCTTT
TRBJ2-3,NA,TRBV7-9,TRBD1,CASSLPDRTSTDTQYF,TGTGCCAGCAGCTTGCCGGACAGGACTAGCACAGATACGCAGTATTTT
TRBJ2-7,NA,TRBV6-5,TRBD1,CASSYSWDRVHEQYF,TGTGCCAGCAGTTACTCGTGGGACAGGGTTCACGAGCAGTACTTC
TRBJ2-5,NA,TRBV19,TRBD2,CASSTVGLAGANQETQYF,TGTGCCAGTAGTACGGTGGGACTAGCGGGGGCCAACCAAGAGACCCAGTACTTC
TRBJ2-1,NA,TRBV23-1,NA,CASTDRPYNEQFF,TGCGCCAGCACTGACAGGCCGTACAATGAGCAGTTCTTC
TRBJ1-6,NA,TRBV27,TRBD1,CASSLGTGFSPLHF,TGTGCCAGCAGTCTCGGGACAGGCTTTTCACCCCTCCACTTT
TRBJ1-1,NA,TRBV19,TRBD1,CASSAGQGNTEAFF,TGTGCCAGTAGTGCGGGACAGGGAAACACTGAAGCTTTCTTT
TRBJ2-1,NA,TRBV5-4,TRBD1,CASRQGGLNNEQFF,TGTGCCAGCCGACAGGGGGGCCTGAACAATGAGCAGTTCTTC
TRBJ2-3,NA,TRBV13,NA,CASSPPSTDTQYF,TGTGCCAGCAGCCCTCCCTCCACAGATACGCAGTATTTT
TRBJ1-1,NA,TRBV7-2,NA,CASSLDQGRDTEAFF,TGTGCCAGCAGCTTGGATCAGGGTCGGGACACTGAAGCTTTCTTT
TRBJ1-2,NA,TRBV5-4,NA,CASSLGSGGRGYTF,TGTGCCAGCAGCTTGGGCTCAGGAGGGAGAGGCTACACCTTC